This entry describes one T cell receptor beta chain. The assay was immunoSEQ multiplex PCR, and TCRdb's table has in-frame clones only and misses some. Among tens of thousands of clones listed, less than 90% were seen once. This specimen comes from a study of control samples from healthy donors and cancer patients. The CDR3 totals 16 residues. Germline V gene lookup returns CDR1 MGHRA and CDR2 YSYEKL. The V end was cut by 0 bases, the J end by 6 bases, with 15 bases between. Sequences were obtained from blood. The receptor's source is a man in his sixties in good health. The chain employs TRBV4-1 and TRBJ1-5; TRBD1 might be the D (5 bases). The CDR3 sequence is CASSQDPGQTIQPQHF. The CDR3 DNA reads TGCGCCAGCAGCCAAGACCCGGGGCAGACGATTCAGCCCCAGCATTTT.